Presented here are 10 T cell receptor beta chains from one specimen sequenced in a study of T cells in localized non-small cell lung cancer (dated by TCRdb to 2018 to 2020). The protocol used for the library was the immunoSEQ multiplex PCR assay. Entries here come from immuneACCESS through TCRdb and include only in-frame sequences with V and J called. Some clones fail to appear in such tables; in the studies checked, an unresolved V gene covers under half of the shortfall, and the cause of the remainder is unknown. The sample table contains about 24,000 clones; only one count was recorded for roughly nine tenths of them. The ten biggest clones cover 2.5% to 3% of the sample. The source was peripheral blood, collected before any cancer treatment. All receptors come from a woman aged 35-75 years with stage I lung adenocarcinoma.

V and J are TRBV6-5 and TRBJ1-1, with D hard to call. Trimming stripped 7 bases from V and 1 base from J, with 13 bases between. The CDR3 has 14 residues. CDR1 and CDR2 from the germline V gene are MNHEY and SVGAGI. As DNA, the CDR3 is TGTGCCAGCACCACCGCTGGTACGAACACTGAAGCTTTCTTT. This encodes CASTTAGTNTEAFF.

The chain couples TRBV27 to TRBJ2-1, with 9 bases aligning to TRBD2. The CDR3 is made up of 14 amino acids. J gave up 7 bases and V 2 bases, and 3 bases lay outside the gene matches. From germline, CDR1 is MNHEY and CDR2 SMNVEV (reference sequence). The CDR3 bases are TGTGCCAGCAGTTTAAGGCGGGAGGGAAATGAGCAGTTCTTC. Translated: CASSLRREGNEQFF.

This chain joins TRBV2 and TRBJ1-4; D call uncertain. CDR1 and CDR2 (germline): SNHLY, FYNNEI. There are 15 residues in the CDR3. Trimming took off 2 bases at V and 3 bases at J, with 10 bases between the two ends. The chain's CDR3 is CASSEIAGPNEKLFF. The CDR3 nucleotides read TGTGCCAGCAGTGAAATCGCAGGTCCTAATGAAAAACTGTTTTTT.

V is TRBV7-8 and J is TRBJ2-2, with 7 nucleotides matching TRBD2. CDR3 size: 14 residues. Per the germline V gene, CDR1 is SGHVS and CDR2 is FQNEAQ. With 3 bases clipped from V and 9 bases from J, the junction kept 7 bases outside the gene matches. CDR3 coding DNA: TGTGCCAGCAGCTTGTGGGAGGGCCCCAGGGAGCTGTTTTTT. This sequence encodes CASSLWEGPRELFF.

V usage is TRBV2 and J usage is TRBJ2-5; no clear D. CDR1 and CDR2 from the germline V gene are SNHLY and FYNNEI. The V and J ends lost 8 bases and 2 bases respectively, with 18 bases between them. This CDR3 comprises 15 residues. The CDR3: CASPRATTSQETQYF. The CDR3 DNA is TGTGCCAGCCCCCGGGCGACCACTTCTCAAGAGACCCAGTACTTC.

This chain connects TRBV11-2 to TRBJ2-7; D possibly matches TRBD1 or TRBD2 (5 bases each). The CDR3 runs 15 residues. Germline V lookup: CDR1 SGHAT, CDR2 FQNNGV. V was pared by 0 bases and J by 2 bases, with 11 bases between. The CDR3: CASSLDPGRTYEQYF. CDR3 in DNA: TGTGCCAGCAGCTTAGATCCGGGACGCACCTACGAGCAGTACTTC.

This clone was found once. The J gene is TRBJ2-3, the V gene TRBV6-6, with TRBD2 identical over 8 bases. The germline CDR1 and CDR2 sequences are MNHNY and SVGAGI (reference sequence). The CDR3 length is 14 residues. The V segment lost 6 bases and the J segment 2 bases; nucleotides outside the gene matches: 4. CDR3 nucleotides: TGTGCCAGCAGGGGACTAGTCTTCACAGATACGCAGTATTTT. It codes for CASRGLVFTDTQYF.

This chain joins TRBV25-1 and TRBJ1-1; D gene ambiguous. Deletions cut 7 bases from V and 10 bases from J, with 19 bases between. Germline CDR1 and CDR2: MGHDK and SYGVNS. The CDR3 length is 13 residues. CDR3 in amino acids: CASTHGGGGRAFF. The CDR3 nucleotides are TGTGCCAGCACCCACGGAGGTGGCGGCCGAGCTTTCTTT.

The chain employs TRBV6-5 and TRBJ2-7; no firm D call. The CDR3 is 12 residues long. Germline loops: CDR1 MNHEY, CDR2 SVGAGI. Between the trimmed V and J ends, which lost 2 bases and 3 bases, there was a span of 5 bases. The CDR3 nucleotides read TGTGCCAGCAGTTACCCTTACTACGAGCAGTACTTC. Its translation: CASSYPYYEQYF.

V is TRBV4-2 and J is TRBJ2-1; no reliable D call. Trimming left V 4 bases short and J 7 bases short, with 17 bases between. Germline loops: CDR1 LGHNA, CDR2 YNFKEQ. The CDR3 sequence is 15 residues long. CDR3 bases: TGTGCCAGCAGCCGACTGGAATTAGAAGCGAATGAGCAGTTCTTC. Translating it yields CASSRLELEANEQFF.